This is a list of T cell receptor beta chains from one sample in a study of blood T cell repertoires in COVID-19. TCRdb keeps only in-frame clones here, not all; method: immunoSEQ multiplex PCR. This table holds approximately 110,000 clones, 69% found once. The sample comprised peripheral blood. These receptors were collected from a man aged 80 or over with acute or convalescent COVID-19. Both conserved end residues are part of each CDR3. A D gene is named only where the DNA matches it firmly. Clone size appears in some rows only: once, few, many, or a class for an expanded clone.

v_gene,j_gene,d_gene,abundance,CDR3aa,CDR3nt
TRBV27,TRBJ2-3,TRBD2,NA,CASSPGTTSTDTQYF,TGTGCCAGCTCGCCCGGGACTACGAGCACAGATACGCAGTATTTT
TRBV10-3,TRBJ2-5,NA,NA,CAISESGSQGETQYF,TGTGCCATCAGTGAGTCCGGATCTCAGGGGGAGACCCAGTACTTC
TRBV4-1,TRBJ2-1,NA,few,CASSQVASRAYNEQFF,TGCGCCAGCAGCCAAGTCGCCTCCCGGGCCTACAATGAGCAGTTCTTC
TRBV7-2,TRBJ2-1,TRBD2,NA,CASSLEGIAGLEQFF,TGTGCCAGCAGCTTAGAAGGAATAGCGGGGCTTGAGCAGTTCTTC
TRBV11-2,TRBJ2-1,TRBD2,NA,CASSFRLAGGFNEQFF,TGTGCCAGCAGCTTCCGACTAGCGGGAGGGTTCAATGAGCAGTTCTTC
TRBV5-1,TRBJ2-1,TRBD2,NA,CASSHIAGESSYNEQFF,TGCGCCAGCAGCCACATAGCGGGAGAGAGCTCCTACAATGAGCAGTTCTTC
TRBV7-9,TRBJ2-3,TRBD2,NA,CASSLLAGAGDTQYF,TGTGCCAGCAGCCTGCTAGCGGGAGCTGGAGATACGCAGTATTTT
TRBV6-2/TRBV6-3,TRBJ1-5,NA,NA,CASSYAGRRNQPQHF,TGTGCCAGCAGTTACGCAGGGAGGAGGAATCAGCCCCAGCATTTT
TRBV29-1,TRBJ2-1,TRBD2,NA,CSGYRAPGLAGVDEQFF,TGCAGCGGTTATCGTGCCCCCGGACTAGCGGGAGTCGATGAGCAGTTCTTC
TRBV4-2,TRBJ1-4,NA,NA,CASSQGGTNEKLFF,TGTGCCAGCAGCCAAGGGGGCACTAATGAAAAACTGTTTTTT
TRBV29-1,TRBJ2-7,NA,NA,CSARSGYEQYF,TGCAGCGCCCGATCGGGATACGAGCAGTACTTC
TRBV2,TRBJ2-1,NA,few,CASSVFSGSYNEQFF,TGTGCCAGCAGTGTTTTTTCGGGATCCTACAATGAGCAGTTCTTC
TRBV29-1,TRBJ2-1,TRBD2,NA,CSVVGGSSGIVYNEQFF,TGCAGCGTTGTGGGCGGAAGTAGCGGGATTGTGTACAATGAGCAGTTCTTC
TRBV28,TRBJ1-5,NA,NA,CASSSPGQGRNQPQHF,TGTGCCAGCAGTTCTCCGGGACAAGGACGCAATCAGCCCCAGCATTTT
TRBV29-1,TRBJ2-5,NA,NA,CSVDRFRGRETQYF,TGCAGCGTTGACCGATTTCGGGGTCGGGAGACCCAGTACTTC
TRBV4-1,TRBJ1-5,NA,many,CASSQDETNSNQPQHF,TGCGCCAGCAGCCAAGATGAGACAAATAGCAATCAGCCCCAGCATTTT
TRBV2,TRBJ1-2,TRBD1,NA,CASSSSGTGQGGGYTF,TGTGCCAGCAGTTCCTCAGGGACAGGGCAAGGTGGTGGCTACACCTTC
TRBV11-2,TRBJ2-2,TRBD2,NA,CASSLRTSGLAGELFF,TGTGCCAGCAGCTTAAGAACTAGCGGGTTAGCCGGGGAGCTGTTTTTT
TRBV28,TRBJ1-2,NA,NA,CASSVQGDYTF,TGTGCCAGCAGCGTACAGGGAGACTACACCTTC
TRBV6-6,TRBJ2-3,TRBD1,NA,CASSYTPGQAADTQYF,TGTGCCAGCAGTTACACCCCGGGACAGGCGGCAGATACGCAGTATTTT
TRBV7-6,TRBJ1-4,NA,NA,CASSLEPATNEKLFF,TGTGCCAGCAGCTTAGAGCCTGCAACTAATGAAAAACTGTTTTTT
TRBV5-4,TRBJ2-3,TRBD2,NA,CASSLEYSGTDTQYF,TGTGCCAGCAGCTTGGAATATAGCGGGACCGATACGCAGTATTTT
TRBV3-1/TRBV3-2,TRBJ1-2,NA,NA,CASSQAVGYTF,TGTGCCAGCAGCCAGGCAGTCGGCTACACCTTC
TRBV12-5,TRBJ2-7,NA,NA,CASDLYSSYEQYF,TGTGCTAGTGATCTGTACAGTAGCTACGAGCAGTACTTC
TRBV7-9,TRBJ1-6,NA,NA,CASSQSRDSPLHF,TGTGCCAGCAGCCAGAGCAGGGATTCACCCCTCCACTTT
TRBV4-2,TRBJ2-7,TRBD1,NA,CASSQGTGSYYEQYF,TGTGCCAGCAGCCAGGGGACAGGTTCTTACTACGAGCAGTACTTC
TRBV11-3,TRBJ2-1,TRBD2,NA,CASSRGLAGSDEQFF,TGTGCCAGCAGCCGTGGACTAGCGGGAAGCGATGAGCAGTTCTTC
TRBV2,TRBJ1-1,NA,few,CASTRTVNTEAFF,TGTGCCAGCACCCGGACAGTCAACACTGAAGCTTTCTTT
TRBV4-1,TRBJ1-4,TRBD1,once,CASSRGDRDSEKLFF,TGCGCCAGCAGCCGGGGAGACAGGGATAGCGAAAAACTGTTTTTT
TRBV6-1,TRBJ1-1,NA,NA,CASSEYGGDTEAFF,TGTGCCAGCAGTGAATACGGGGGTGACACTGAAGCTTTCTTT
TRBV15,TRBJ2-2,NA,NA,CATSRDIGAGTGELFF,TGTGCCACCAGCAGAGATATTGGGGCCGGTACCGGGGAGCTGTTTTTT
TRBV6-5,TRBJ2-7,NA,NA,CASSTPGKRAYEQYF,TGTGCCAGCAGTACCCCCGGGAAGCGGGCCTACGAGCAGTACTTC
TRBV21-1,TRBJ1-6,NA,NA,CASPRVRGRDSPLHF,TGTGCCAGCCCCAGAGTCCGCGGGAGGGATTCACCCCTCCACTTT